Shown below are 22 T cell receptor beta chains from a single sample sequenced in a study of radiation and T cells in renal cell carcinoma. Here immunoSEQ multiplex PCR was the method, and the copy in TCRdb shows in-frame clones only, minus some. The sample lists 100,000 to 150,000 clones, about 81% occurring once. The time point denotes: blood 2 weeks post-SBRT. Treatment reported: 15 Gy SBRT to primary tumor, nephrectomy 4 weeks later. The material was blood, obtained from a patient whose treatment included radiotherapy and nephrectomy. All receptors derive from a man between 45 and 60 years old with renal cell carcinoma.

The chain couples TRBV19 to TRBJ1-4, with D maybe TRBD1 (5 bases). V lost 7 bases to trimming and J lost 3 bases, with 12 bases between them. CDR1 is LNHDA, CDR2 SQIVND, per germline (reference sequence). This CDR3 comprises 14 residues. The DNA of the CDR3 is TGTGCCAGTACCCGCCAGGGAGCTAATGAAAAACTGTTTTTT. This codes for CASTRQGANEKLFF.

This rearrangement joins TRBV7-2 to TRBJ2-3; TRBD2 matches at 8 bases. CDR3 size: 18 residues. Germline V gene data show CDR1 as SGHTA and CDR2 as FQGNSA. V shed 0 bases and J 2 bases; nucleotides not matched to a gene: 10. This CDR3 reads CASSLASTGGLPTDTQYF. CDR3 sequence (DNA): TGTGCCAGCAGCTTAGCTTCAACGGGGGGGTTACCCACAGATACGCAGTATTTT.

V gene TRBV6-5 combines with J gene TRBJ1-1, with a possible D match to TRBD1 (5 bases). The CDR3 is made up of 12 amino acids. Germline CDR1 MNHEY, CDR2 SVGAGI. Trimming pared 5 bases from V and 5 bases from J, leaving 9 bases between. DNA for the CDR3: TGTGCCAGCAGTCCCAGGGAAACTGAAGCTTTCTTT. It encodes CASSPRETEAFF.

The rearrangement uses TRBV29-1 and TRBJ2-7; 8 bases match TRBD2. Germline CDR1 reads SQVTM; CDR2 reads ANQGSEA. Trimming cost V 1 base and J 2 bases; bases outside gene matches: 7. This CDR3 has 15 amino acids. CDR3 protein: CSVEVPGGMPYEQYF. CDR3 in DNA: TGCAGCGTTGAAGTCCCGGGAGGGATGCCCTACGAGCAGTACTTC.

The chain is built from TRBV4-1 and TRBJ1-2, with D possibly matching TRBD1 (5 bases). V shed 3 bases and J shed 0 bases, with 14 bases lying between them. In germline, CDR1 is MGHRA, CDR2 YSYEKL. This CDR3 comprises 16 residues. Here the CDR3 DNA reads TGCGCCAGCAGCCAGGCTACGGGGGGTACTAACTATGGCTACACCTTC. As protein: CASSQATGGTNYGYTF.

CDR3 sequence reads: CASSPVGGLNEQYF. The CDR3 bases are TGTGCCAGCTCACCAGTAGGAGGGCTCAACGAGCAGTACTTC. J is TRBJ2-7 and V is TRBV18, with D possibly matching TRBD2 (6 bases). Germline V gene lookup returns CDR1 KGHSH and CDR2 LQKENI. V shed 2 bases and J shed 5 bases, with 13 bases lying between them. The length of the CDR3 is 14 residues.

This clone was recorded only once. This sequence joins TRBV5-1 and TRBJ2-3, with D possibly TRBD2 on 6 matching bases. From germline, CDR1 is SGHRS and CDR2 YFSETQ. Trimming took 1 base from V and 0 from J, leaving 12 bases between them. The CDR3 consists of 16 residues. This CDR3 is CASSLLGTGSTDTQYF. In DNA, the CDR3 is TGCGCCAGCAGCTTGTTAGGGACTGGTAGCACAGATACGCAGTATTTT.

V and J are TRBV29-1 and TRBJ2-2; 8 nucleotides align to TRBD2. This CDR3 spans 17 amino acids. V trimming: 5 bases; J trimming: 5 bases; junction bases outside the gene matches: 16. Looked up from germline, CDR1 is SQVTM and CDR2 is ANQGSEA. DNA of the CDR3: TGCAGCGTTTTTACCCGACCTCGCGGGGGGATAACCGGGGAGCTGTTTTTT. Encoded protein: CSVFTRPRGGITGELFF.

This sequence joins TRBV4-1 and TRBJ2-1, with D maybe TRBD2 (6 bases). CDR1 and CDR2 from the germline V gene are MGHRA and YSYEKL. The CDR3 is 14 residues long. V lost 4 bases and J 8 bases, leaving 15 bases between the germline ends. The CDR3 DNA is TGCGCCAGCAGCCCGGTCCGGGAGACCTATGAGCAGTTCTTC. Residues: CASSPVRETYEQFF.

The table lists this clone with a few counts. V usage is TRBV5-5 and J usage is TRBJ1-1; D ambiguous. The CDR3 length is 14 residues. CDR1 SGHKS and CDR2 YYEKEE come from the germline V gene (reference sequence). Trimming removed 0 bases from V and 0 bases from J, with 6 bases in between. Written as DNA, the CDR3 is TGTGCCAGCAGCTTGGGACGGTTGAACACTGAAGCTTTCTTT. It translates to CASSLGRLNTEAFF.

The CDR3 loop reads CASSLRLGPGGDQPQHF. For the CDR3, the DNA is TGTGCCAGCAGTTTAAGGCTGGGGCCAGGGGGGGATCAGCCCCAGCATTTT. This chain connects TRBV27 to TRBJ1-5, with 7 bases that match TRBD1. With 2 bases clipped from V and 5 bases from J, the junction kept 12 bases outside the gene matches. The CDR3 spans 17 residues. Germline loops: CDR1 MNHEY, CDR2 SMNVEV (reference sequence).

The chain employs TRBV6-6 and TRBJ1-2; 9 bases align to TRBD1. The CDR3 spans 15 residues. The germline CDR1 and CDR2 sequences are MNHNY and SVGAGI (reference sequence). The J segment lost 4 bases and the V segment lost 3 bases, leaving 6 bases of the junction unmatched. CDR3 sequence (DNA): TGTGCCAGCAGTTATACGACAGGGGGTTTCTATGGCTACACCTTC. Protein product: CASSYTTGGFYGYTF.

The chain carries TRBV19 and TRBJ2-7; D ambiguous. The CDR3 loop spans 11 amino acids. V was shortened by 1 base and J by 5 bases, with 3 bases between the two germline ends. CDR1 LNHDA and CDR2 SQIVND come from the germline V gene (reference sequence). The CDR3 reads CASSIADEQYF. CDR3 nucleotides: TGTGCCAGTAGTATAGCTGACGAGCAGTACTTC.

The V gene is TRBV6-6, the J gene TRBJ2-5; 11 bases are shared with TRBD1. CDR3 length equals 15 residues. V dropped 9 bases and J dropped 5; count of bases not matched to a gene: 11. Germline V gene lookup returns CDR1 MNHNY and CDR2 SVGAGI (reference sequence). CDR3 residues: CAREPGQGEWETQYF. The CDR3 DNA reads as TGTGCCAGAGAACCGGGACAGGGGGAATGGGAGACCCAGTACTTC.

CDR3 DNA: TGCGCCAGCAGCCGCAACAGGGGTGGCTACACCTTC. Translation: CASSRNRGGYTF. This chain links TRBV4-1 with TRBJ1-2; 7 bases map to TRBD1. Trimming removed 4 bases from V and 7 bases from J; junction bases left unmatched: 3. The CDR3 is 12 residues long. Looked up from germline, CDR1 is MGHRA and CDR2 is YSYEKL.

This clone was seen just once. The chain joins TRBV7-3 to TRBJ2-7, with D perhaps matching TRBD1 (5 bases). Germline CDR1 is SGHTA and CDR2 is FQGTGA. Deletions cut 2 bases from V and 3 bases from J, with 14 bases between. CDR3 length equals 15 residues. CDR3 residues: CASSLGAVPFYEQYF. The CDR3 nucleotides read TGTGCCAGCAGCTTAGGGGCAGTCCCCTTCTACGAGCAGTACTTC.

This clone has a handful of counts. The chain carries TRBV6-6 and TRBJ1-1; D gene uncertain. V lost 2 bases and J lost 5, with 3 bases in between. Germline CDR1 is MNHNY and CDR2 is SVGAGI (reference sequence). The CDR3 is 11 amino acids. The CDR3 bases are TGTGCCAGCAGTTACGAGACTGAAGCTTTCTTT. Its translation: CASSYETEAFF.

The chain couples TRBV5-1 to TRBJ2-5, with D possibly TRBD2 on 6 matching bases. This CDR3 has 16 amino acids. The germline V gene has CDR1 SGHRS and CDR2 YFSETQ. V was cut by 4 bases and J by 2 bases, with 18 bases left in between. The CDR3 DNA reads TGCGCCAGCAGCCTTGAGGGCGGGGTATGGCAAGAGACCCAGTACTTC. This sequence encodes CASSLEGGVWQETQYF.

This rearrangement joins TRBV6-1 to TRBJ2-7; maybe TRBD2 (6 bases). The V end lost 6 bases, the J end lost 7 bases, and 22 bases lay between the germline ends. The CDR3 extends over 15 amino acids. Germline CDR1 is MNHNS and CDR2 is SASEGT. CDR3 region: CASRTLAPTRGEQYF. The CDR3 nucleotides read TGTGCCAGCAGGACCCTAGCGCCGACACGGGGGGAGCAGTACTTC.

The V and J genes are TRBV18 and TRBJ2-7; 8 positions agree with TRBD1. Losses at the gene ends were 6 bases for V and 5 bases for J; bases not matched to a gene: 12. This CDR3 has 15 residues. From germline, CDR1 is KGHSH and CDR2 LQKENI. The DNA of the CDR3 is TGTGCCAGCTCCCTCGATCGGACAGGGAATAACGAGCAGTACTTC. Residues: CASSLDRTGNNEQYF.

This clone has just one count. The V gene is TRBV10-3, the J gene TRBJ2-5, with 8 bases fitting TRBD2. CDR1 and CDR2 from the germline V gene are ENHRY and SYGVKD. This CDR3 has 15 amino acids. Germline trimming cut 8 bases from V and 3 bases from J; bases unmatched to any gene: 11. CDR3: CAIQASGRGEETQYF. In DNA, the CDR3 is TGTGCCATCCAGGCGTCAGGGCGGGGGGAAGAGACCCAGTACTTC.

This clone was detected once. The rearrangement uses TRBV5-1 and TRBJ2-3; D is undetermined. This CDR3 is built from 14 residues. The V gene's germline CDR1 is SGHRS and CDR2 YFSETQ. The ends were cut back, 0 bases at V and 3 bases at J, with 8 bases in the middle. The CDR3 is CASSLATLTDTQYF. DNA for the CDR3: TGCGCCAGCAGCTTGGCTACGTTAACAGATACGCAGTATTTT.